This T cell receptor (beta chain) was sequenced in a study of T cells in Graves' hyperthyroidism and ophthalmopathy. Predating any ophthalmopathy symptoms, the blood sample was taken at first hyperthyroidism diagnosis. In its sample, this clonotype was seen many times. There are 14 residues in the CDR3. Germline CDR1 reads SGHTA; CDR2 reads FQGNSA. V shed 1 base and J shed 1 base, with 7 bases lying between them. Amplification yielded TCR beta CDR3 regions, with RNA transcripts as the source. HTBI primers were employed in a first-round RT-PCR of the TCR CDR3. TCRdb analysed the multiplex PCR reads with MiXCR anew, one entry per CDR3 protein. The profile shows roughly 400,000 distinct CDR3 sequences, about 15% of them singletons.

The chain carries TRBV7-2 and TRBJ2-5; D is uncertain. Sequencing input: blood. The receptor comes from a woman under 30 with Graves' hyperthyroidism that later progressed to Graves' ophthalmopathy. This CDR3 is CASSLVRSQETQYF. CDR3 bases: TGTGCCAGCAGCTTAGTCAGGTCCCAAGAGACCCAGTACTTC.